This T cell receptor beta chain came from a study of vaccination and CD4 T cells after COVID-19. The treatment here: roughly 11-day PBMC culture with coronavirus spike peptide pools or control peptides (ViraFEST assay). The culture of 2 million or so PBMCs per well included 9.5 to 10 IU/ml IL-2 and roughly 9.7 ug/ml peptide pools. Scientists ran DNA taken from cultured CD4+ T cells through the Oncomine TCR Beta short-read assay for sequencing. TCRdb processed the PCR reads anew with MiXCR; each CDR3 protein has one entry. The table lists about 13,000 distinct CDR3 sequences, nearly 45% of them singletons. Germline V lookup: CDR1 SGHDN, CDR2 FVKESK. The CDR3 sequence is 13 residues long. V dropped 3 bases and J dropped 2 bases, with 7 bases sitting between them. Comments on this clonotype: Its antigen is not identified.

The sequence was collected from a human donor who had recovered from COVID-19. J is TRBJ2-5 and V is TRBV14; D remains unclear. Sequencing used CD4+ T cells from blood, cultured in vitro, obtained after SARS-CoV-2 vaccination. The CDR3 loop is CASSHPAQETQYF. For the CDR3, the DNA is TGTGCCAGCAGCCACCCCGCGCAAGAGACCCAGTACTTC.